This T cell receptor beta chain was observed in a study of blood T cell repertoires in COVID-19. This CDR3 region has 11 residues. Trimming removed 4 bases at V and 7 bases at J, with 11 bases between. Germline assignment: CDR1 GTSNPN and CDR2 SVGIG (reference sequence). Only in-frame clones appear in the TCRdb table, and some are missing; sequencing was by immunoSEQ multiplex PCR. The sample consists of around 300,000 clones, approximately 81% of them appearing once. The clonotype originates from a woman in her forties or fifties who had recovered from COVID-19. The chain employs TRBV30 and TRBJ2-7; D perhaps matches TRBD1 (5 bases). What was sequenced was PBMCs or T cells enriched from blood (not recorded which). CDR3 coding DNA: TGTGCCTGGAAAGGGGCTGGAGAGCAGTACTTC. Translation: CAWKGAGEQYF.